One and the same sample provided the 32 T cell receptor beta chains below, sequenced in a study. TCRdb re-derived calls from the reads in MiXCR, one entry per CDR3 protein. The profile shows some 15,000 distinct CDR3 sequences, roughly a third of them singletons. Sequencing used blood. The receptors here all came from a human donor.

This clonotype was observed a few times. The rearrangement joins TRBV4-2 to TRBJ2-2, with D perhaps given as TRBD1 or TRBD2 (5 bases each). Germline values: CDR1 LGHNA, CDR2 YNFKEQ. The V gene lost 1 base and the J gene lost 2 bases, with 8 bases spanning the gap. There are 15 residues in the CDR3. The CDR3 bases are TGTGCCAGCAGCCAAGGGGACGCAAACACCGGGGAGCTGTTTTTT. Translating it yields CASSQGDANTGELFF.

The sample holds one count of this clonotype. The conserved phenylalanine or tryptophan normally closing the CDR3 is absent here, so this likely arose from a read error. The chain combines TRBV23-1 with TRBJ1-6, with no clear D. TRBV23-1 is an open reading frame, and its role is uncertain. The CDR3 loop spans 17 amino acids. Trimming left V 6 bases short and J 0 bases short, with 15 bases between. The CDR3 loop is CASSHASVSSYNSPLHL. CDR3 coding DNA: TGCGCCAGCAGCCACGCCTCGGTTAGCTCCTATAATTCACCCCTCCACTTG.

This clonotype has just one count. The rearrangement joins TRBV4-3 to TRBJ1-4, with TRBD1 matching 10 bases. J was trimmed by 5 bases and V by 4 bases; bases with no gene match: 1. CDR1 is LGHNA and CDR2 is YSLEER in the germline V gene. The CDR3 covers 14 residues. The CDR3 DNA is TGCGCCAGCAGCCCGGGACAGGGGAATGAAAAACTGTTTTTT. Protein sequence: CASSPGQGNEKLFF.

V and J are TRBV29-1 and TRBJ2-3; a weak D match, TRBD1 (5 bases). This CDR3 has 11 amino acids. Between the trimmed V and J ends, which lost 8 bases and 9 bases, there was a span of 15 bases. Germline CDR1 and CDR2: SQVTM and ANQGSEA. The DNA for the CDR3 is TGCAGCTCCCAAACAGGACAAACGCAGTATTTT. It translates to CSSQTGQTQYF.

This clonotype occurred many times. DNA for the CDR3: TGCAGTGCTAAAGGGTCGGAGACCCAGTACTTC. This sequence encodes CSAKGSETQYF. The chain couples TRBV20-1 to TRBJ2-5; D is ambiguous. Per the germline V gene, CDR1 is DFQATT and CDR2 is SNEGSKA (reference sequence). The CDR3 length is 11 residues. V was cut by 4 bases and J by 5 bases, with 8 bases left in between.

Many counts were recorded for this clonotype. The J gene is TRBJ1-2, the V gene TRBV20-1; perhaps TRBD1 as D (6 bases). Germline V gives CDR1 DFQATT, CDR2 SNEGSKA (reference sequence). V was shortened by 2 bases and J by 7 bases, with 14 bases between the two germline ends. This CDR3 has 13 amino acids. The CDR3 loop reads CSARSGGRSGYTF. In DNA form, the CDR3 reads TGCAGTGCTAGATCGGGGGGGCGGTCTGGCTACACCTTC.

This clonotype was counted ten times or more. In DNA form, the CDR3 reads TGTGCCAGCAGCCAAGGGCGCCCCTCTGAAGAGACCCAGTACTTC. Translating gives CASSQGRPSEETQYF. This chain uses TRBV4-2 with TRBJ2-5, with D uncertain. V lost 1 base and J lost 3, with 12 bases in between. CDR3 length equals 15 residues. Looked up from germline, CDR1 is LGHNA and CDR2 is YNFKEQ.

As to this clonotype: This could be a read error, since a much larger clone is one nucleotide away. This chain uses TRBV18 with TRBJ2-2; a weak D match, TRBD1 (5 bases). Germline CDR1 and CDR2: KGHSH and LQKENI. The CDR3 loop spans 13 amino acids. CDR3: CACSPGRDGELFF. In DNA, the CDR3 is TGTGCCTGCTCACCAGGGCGCGACGGGGAGCTGTTTTTT.

The DNA of the CDR3 is TGCAGCGTGGAAAGGACTAGCGGGAGGAACACCTACGAGCAGTACTTC. This encodes CSVERTSGRNTYEQYF. The chain links TRBV29-1 to TRBJ2-7; 14 bases map to TRBD2. This CDR3 spans 16 amino acids. Germline values: CDR1 SQVTM, CDR2 ANQGSEA. The junction had 9 bases not matched to a gene; V was cut back by 6 bases and J by 2 bases.

With regard to this clonotype: A much larger clone differs from this one at a single base, so this may be a read error. The V and J genes are TRBV29-1 and TRBJ2-5, with 9 bases that match TRBD2. The CDR3 extends over 16 amino acids. V dropped 0 bases and J dropped 11; count of bases not matched to a gene: 16. CDR1 and CDR2 (germline): SQVTM, ANQGSEA. In DNA form, the CDR3 reads TGCAGCGTTGAAGAGAGCTGGCTAGCGGGATTTAATGAGCAGTACTTC. It is translated as CSVEESWLAGFNEQYF.

This clonotype is medium-sized within its sample. This sequence joins TRBV4-3 and TRBJ2-1, with D unresolved. V lost 0 bases to trimming and J lost 3 bases, with 9 bases between them. CDR3 length equals 15 residues. Germline V CDR1 and CDR2: LGHNA, YSLEER. CDR3 region: CASSQDLAIYNEQFF. As DNA, the CDR3 is TGCGCCAGCAGCCAAGATCTGGCGATCTACAATGAGCAGTTCTTC.

This clonotype ranks as medium-sized. The chain has TRBV4-3 and TRBJ2-1; 7 bases agree with TRBD1. The germline gives CDR1 LGHNA, CDR2 YSLEER. The V and J ends lost 1 base and 5 bases, in that order; junction bases with no gene match: 11. The CDR3 runs 17 residues. CDR3 nucleotides: TGCGCCAGCAGCCAAGTTCAAGGGGGCGACTTCCACAATGAGCAGTTCTTC. It encodes CASSQVQGGDFHNEQFF.

This clonotype was observed at least ten times. The rearrangement joins TRBV19 to TRBJ1-1; D not certain. Deletions cut 5 bases from V and 1 base from J, with 17 bases between. This CDR3 has 16 amino acids. Germline V gene data show CDR1 as LNHDA and CDR2 as SQIVND (reference sequence). For the CDR3, the DNA is TGTGCCAGTAGTCCGTACCCATTGACACAGAACACTGAAGCTTTCTTT. Protein: CASSPYPLTQNTEAFF.

This clonotype was seen once. This sequence may be a read error, since a much larger clone differs from it by one base. V is TRBV4-2 and J is TRBJ1-2; a possible D gene is TRBD1 (5 bases). This CDR3 is built from 16 residues. Trimming took off 0 bases at V and 4 bases at J, with 15 bases between the two ends. CDR1 and CDR2 (germline): LGHNA, YNFKEQ. CDR3: CASSQDAYETVYGYTF. CDR3 nucleotide sequence: TGTGCCAGCAGCCAAGATGCTTACGAGACAGTCTATGGCTACACCTTC.

J is TRBJ1-5 and V is TRBV4-3; 7 bases are shared with TRBD1. The CDR3 is made up of 14 amino acids. Trimming at V came to 4 bases and at J to 11 bases, leaving 11 bases not matched to a gene. Looked up from germline, CDR1 is LGHNA and CDR2 is YSLEER. CDR3 coding DNA: TGCGCCAGCAGCCCGGGGACAGTTAAAGAGACCCAGCATTTT. It encodes CASSPGTVKETQHF.

By its share, this clonotype is medium-sized. The gene calls are TRBV20-1 and TRBJ1-1; 8 nucleotides agree with TRBD1. The germline CDR1 and CDR2 sequences are DFQATT and SNEGSKA (reference sequence). The CDR3 extends over 14 amino acids. V gave up 3 bases and J gave up 5 bases; unmatched junction bases: 8. The CDR3 DNA reads TGCAGTGCTAGGACCACCACAGGGGGGACTGAAGCTTTCTTT. Amino acid sequence: CSARTTTGGTEAFF.

The chain is built from TRBV4-3 and TRBJ2-7; 10 bases are shared with TRBD2. Per germline, CDR1 LGHNA and CDR2 YSLEER. With 3 bases clipped from V and 5 bases from J, the junction kept 10 bases outside the gene matches. The CDR3 runs 16 residues. Here the CDR3 DNA reads TGCGCCAGCAGCCACGGAGCTAGCGGGAGTTCGAACGAGCAGTACTTC. Translating it yields CASSHGASGSSNEQYF.

V usage is TRBV6-2 or TRBV6-3 and J usage is TRBJ2-1, with D perhaps TRBD2 (6 bases). The length of the CDR3 is 19 residues. V was cut by 4 bases and J by 3 bases, with 25 bases left in between. CDR1 MNHEY and CDR2 SVGEGT come from the germline V gene. The CDR3 sequence: CASSSISGRPWRDYNEQFF. The CDR3 coding sequence is TGTGCCAGCAGTTCGATAAGCGGCCGGCCATGGAGGGACTACAATGAGCAGTTCTTC.

This clonotype was seen more than once but under ten times. This rearrangement joins TRBV18 to TRBJ2-7, with a weak D call TRBD1 (6 bases). CDR3 length: 17 residues. CDR1 and CDR2 from the germline V gene are KGHSH and LQKENI. Trimming pared 1 base from V and 0 bases from J, leaving 16 bases between. CDR3 residues: CASSPLIRQGLSYEQYF. DNA for the CDR3: TGTGCCAGCTCACCACTAATTCGTCAGGGGCTCTCCTACGAGCAGTACTTC.

In its sample, this clonotype was seen many times. This chain joins TRBV4-3 and TRBJ2-1; TRBD2 agrees at 7 bases. Trimming at V came to 3 bases and at J to 0 bases, leaving 2 bases not matched to a gene. This CDR3 comprises 15 residues. Germline assignment: CDR1 LGHNA and CDR2 YSLEER. The CDR3 DNA follows: TGCGCCAGCAGCCAGGAGCGGGACTCCTACAATGAGCAGTTCTTC. Translated, it gives CASSQERDSYNEQFF.

A remark on this clonotype: This may stem from a read error, because a much larger clone lies one nucleotide away. The chain uses TRBV4-1 and TRBJ2-2, with D unclear. Germline lookup yields CDR1 MGHRA and CDR2 YSYEKL. The CDR3 extends over 16 amino acids. This CDR3 reads CASSQGFGQNTRELFF. CDR3 DNA: TGCGCCAGCAGCCAAGGGTTTGGGCAGAACACCAGGGAGCTGTTTTTT.

The J gene is TRBJ2-1, the V gene TRBV4-1; a weak D match, TRBD1 (5 bases). V was pared by 3 bases and J by 9 bases, with 15 bases between. Germline assignment: CDR1 MGHRA and CDR2 YSYEKL. This CDR3 contains 14 residues. The CDR3 reads CASSHVGRAAEQFF. The CDR3, as DNA: TGCGCCAGCAGCCATGTGGGCAGGGCGGCTGAGCAGTTCTTC.

V usage is TRBV11-2 and J usage is TRBJ2-1, with D possibly being TRBD2 (6 bases). Deletions cut 6 bases from V and 3 bases from J, with 27 bases between. This CDR3 has 19 amino acids. Germline V gives CDR1 SGHAT, CDR2 FQNNGV. The CDR3 loop is CASSSISGRHGGYYNEQFF. CDR3 nucleotides: TGTGCCAGCAGTTCGATAAGCGGCCGCCATGGAGGGTACTACAATGAGCAGTTCTTC.

In this sample, this clonotype is medium-sized. This chain's CDR3 is CASSLTKGDTDTQYF. The CDR3 DNA follows: TGTGCCAGCAGCTTAACTAAAGGGGACACAGATACGCAGTATTTT. The chain has TRBV7-9 and TRBJ2-3; weak D call: TRBD1 (5 bases). Trimming took 2 bases from V and 2 from J, leaving 11 bases between them. The V gene's germline CDR1 is SEHNR and CDR2 FQNEAQ (reference sequence). The CDR3 is 15 residues long.

This clonotype was found once. The genes are TRBV4-1 and TRBJ2-1, with a possible D match to TRBD2 (6 bases). Germline assignment: CDR1 MGHRA and CDR2 YSYEKL. This CDR3 contains 13 residues. V lost 3 bases and J lost 10, with 13 bases in between. The DNA for the CDR3 is TGCGCCAGCAGCCATGGAGGGCTATACGAGCAGTTCTTC. Encoded protein: CASSHGGLYEQFF.

This clonotype is deemed medium-sized. V is TRBV4-3 and J is TRBJ1-1; no clear D gene. The CDR3 covers 14 residues. V lost 0 bases and J 1 base, leaving 6 bases between the germline ends. Germline assignment: CDR1 LGHNA and CDR2 YSLEER. CDR3 sequence: CASSQEPGNTEAFF. In nucleotides, the CDR3 is TGCGCCAGCAGCCAAGAACCGGGGAACACTGAAGCTTTCTTT.

This clonotype was recorded many times. V gene TRBV20-1 combines with J gene TRBJ2-1, with 8 bases fitting TRBD2. The CDR3 totals 16 residues. CDR1 and CDR2 (germline): DFQATT, SNEGSKA (reference sequence). V lost 3 bases, J lost 5 bases, and 12 bases stayed unmatched. The CDR3 nucleotides are TGCAGTGCTAGTAGGGCGGGAGGAAGTCGCCACAATGAGCAGTTCTTC. Protein sequence: CSASRAGGSRHNEQFF.

By sample fraction, this clonotype is medium-sized. This chain connects TRBV18 to TRBJ1-2; D perhaps matches TRBD1 (5 bases). Germline V gene lookup returns CDR1 KGHSH and CDR2 LQKENI. CDR3 length equals 16 residues. V gave up 3 bases and J gave up 9 bases, with 23 bases separating them. The CDR3 region is CASSPSGGPDSLSYTF. CDR3 bases: TGTGCCAGCTCACCCTCCGGGGGACCGGATAGCCTTAGCTACACCTTC.

Of note for this clonotype: One base away lies a much larger clone, so this may be a sequencing read error. Given the absence of the conserved phenylalanine or tryptophan at the CDR3 end, a read error is likely. In DNA form, the CDR3 reads TGTGCCAGCAGCTTAAACGCTCCTAACTATGGCTACACCATC. Translation gives CASSLNAPNYGYTI. The chain combines TRBV28 with TRBJ1-2; D unclear. Between the trimmed V and J ends, which lost 6 bases and 0 bases, there was a span of 11 bases. Germline CDR1 is MDHEN and CDR2 is SYDVKM. This CDR3 has 14 residues.

This clonotype was counted once. The genes are TRBV29-1 and TRBJ2-1; 10 positions agree with TRBD2. The trim removed 7 bases at V and 8 bases at J, leaving 11 bases unmatched. CDR1 and CDR2 from the germline V gene are SQVTM and ANQGSEA. This CDR3 contains 14 residues. In DNA, the CDR3 is TGCAGCGCCGTCGGGGTAGCGGGGGGCGATGAGCAGTTCTTC. Translation gives CSAVGVAGGDEQFF.

This clonotype was counted between two and nine times. The DNA of the CDR3 is TGTGCCAGCAGCCAAGGGACAAGGAAGAACACCGGGGAGCTGTTTTTT. The encoded protein is CASSQGTRKNTGELFF. The chain employs TRBV4-2 and TRBJ2-2; D may be TRBD1 (5 bases). Germline CDR1 is LGHNA and CDR2 is YNFKEQ. This CDR3 has 16 amino acids. V was pared by 1 base and J by 1 base, with 10 bases between.

This clonotype has at least ten counts. The chain is built from TRBV6-1 and TRBJ2-1, with D uncertain. The CDR3 consists of 14 residues. V was clipped by 8 bases and J by 4 bases, with 15 bases between them. Germline assignment: CDR1 MNHNS and CDR2 SASEGT. The CDR3: CASLFSTEYNEQFF. CDR3 in DNA: TGTGCCAGCCTGTTTAGCACCGAATACAATGAGCAGTTCTTC.